A single sample is the source of the 3 T cell receptor beta chains below, sequenced in a study of shared T cell receptors in the human thymus. Only in-frame clones appear in the TCRdb table, and some are missing; sequencing was by immunoSEQ multiplex PCR. The sample yields about 730,000 clones, around 85% seen once. A further study also used this sample, focusing on human thymus T cells.

Sequenced input: thymocytes. The receptors originated from a girl less than two years old with a congenital heart defect.

In regard to this clone: Other nucleotide sequences from this sample produce the same CDR3. This chain uses TRBV14 with TRBJ1-2; D is unresolved. V was shortened by 1 base and J by 5 bases, with 8 bases between the two germline ends. CDR1 is SGHDN, CDR2 FVKESK, per germline. The CDR3 spans 13 residues. CDR3 nucleotide sequence: TGTGCCAGCAGCCAAGGGAACAGTTATGGCTACACCTTC. This encodes CASSQGNSYGYTF.

The chain employs TRBV5-1 and TRBJ2-2; TRBD2 aligns across 15 bases. The J segment lost 9 bases and the V segment lost 4 bases, leaving 4 bases of the junction unmatched. The CDR3 is 15 residues long. Germline CDR1 reads SGHRS; CDR2 reads YFSETQ. CDR3 bases: TGCGCCAGCAGCCGGACTAGCGGGGGGGCCTGGGAGCTGTTTTTT. Its protein product is CASSRTSGGAWELFF.

The chain is built from TRBV5-1 and TRBJ1-2, with a weak D call TRBD1 (6 bases). Germline CDR1 reads SGHRS; CDR2 reads YFSETQ. The V end lost 2 bases, the J end lost 6 bases, and 20 bases lay between the germline ends. This CDR3 is 16 amino acids long. The CDR3 loop is CASSLKKQGRKDGYTF. The CDR3 DNA reads TGCGCCAGCAGCTTAAAGAAACAGGGCAGGAAGGATGGCTACACCTTC.